One and the same sample provided the 20 T cell receptor beta chains below, sequenced in a study of metastatic and nonmetastatic thyroid tumors. Thyroid surgery was performed in patients who had received no treatment beforehand. TCRdb re-analyzed the PCR reads using MiXCR. The sample has about 62,000 clones, about 4% seen once. The material sequenced was blood. Every receptor here comes from a female donor with papillary thyroid cancer or a benign thyroid nodule (not recorded which). Some clones in this sample may be carry-over from other donors' samples.

This clone was found many times. The V gene is TRBV24-1, the J gene TRBJ2-6, with D maybe TRBD1 (6 bases). The CDR3 consists of 16 residues. Germline CDR1 reads KGHDR; CDR2 reads SFDVKD. Deletions cut 4 bases from V and 4 bases from J, with 13 bases between. CDR3 in amino acids: CATSDSTGTGANVLTF. In DNA, the CDR3 is TGTGCCACCAGTGACAGTACAGGGACAGGGGCCAACGTCCTGACTTTC.

This clone was detected only a few times. This sequence joins TRBV7-3 and TRBJ2-1; D unresolved. This CDR3 has 15 amino acids. Germline CDR1 SGHTA, CDR2 FQGTGA. The V end lost 5 bases, the J end lost 8 bases, and 19 bases lay between the germline ends. In nucleotides, the CDR3 is TGTGCCAGCAGCCCCTCCAGTATGTGGTACGATGAGCAGTTCTTC. Protein product: CASSPSSMWYDEQFF.

This clone was found many times. The chain couples TRBV2 to TRBJ1-5; D is possibly TRBD1 (5 bases). The CDR3 totals 15 residues. Trimming removed 3 bases at V and 6 bases at J, with 15 bases between. In germline, CDR1 is SNHLY, CDR2 FYNNEI. In nucleotides, the CDR3 is TGTGCCAGCAGTGAGGGGGGGAGCTCGCGTCAGCCCCAGCATTTT. Its protein is CASSEGGSSRQPQHF. Looking up the rest from reference TRBV2 and TRBJ1-5 gives the full variable domain: EPEVTQTPSHQVTQMGQEVILRCVPISNHLYFYWYRQILGQKVEFLVSFYNNEISEKSEIFDDQFSVERPDGSNFTLKIRSTKLEDSAMYFCASSEGGSSRQPQHFGDGTRLSIL.

The chain uses TRBV11-3 and TRBJ2-1; TRBD2 is a possible D gene (5 bases). V lost 1 base to trimming and J lost 3 bases, with 10 bases between them. The CDR3 runs to 15 residues. The V gene's germline CDR1 is SGHNT and CDR2 YENEEA. The CDR3 DNA reads TGTGCCAGCAGCTTAGGCCCCGAGGGCTACAATGAGCAGTTCTTC. Translated: CASSLGPEGYNEQFF. The variable domain in full, with the rest retrieved from reference TRBV11-3 and TRBJ2-1, is EAGVVQSPRYKIIEKKQPVAFWCNPISGHNTLYWYLQNLGQGPELLIRYENEEAVDDSQLPKDRFSAERLKGVDSTLKIQPAELGDSAVYLCASSLGPEGYNEQFFGPGTRLTVL.

This clone was detected many times. Here the CDR3 DNA reads TGTGCTAGTGGTTTGGTAAGGGGGGAATCGCGTAGTAGTGAGCAGTTCTTC. Translating gives CASGLVRGESRSSEQFF. V gene TRBV12-5 combines with J gene TRBJ2-1; the D gene could be TRBD1 or TRBD2 (6 bases each). CDR1 LGHNT and CDR2 FRNRAP come from the germline V gene. The ends were cut back, 0 bases at V and 9 bases at J, with 21 bases in the middle. CDR3 length equals 17 residues. Combining the CDR3 with reference TRBV12-5 and TRBJ2-1 gives the whole variable domain DARVTQTPRHKVTEMGQEVTMRCQPILGHNTVFWYRQTMMQGLELLAYFRNRAPLDDSGMPKDRFSAEMPDATLATLKIQPSEPRDSAVYFCASGLVRGESRSSEQFFGPGTRLTVL.

The sample holds many counts of this clone. This chain links TRBV7-3 with TRBJ2-3; tentatively, D is TRBD1 (6 bases). Per germline, CDR1 SGHTA and CDR2 FQGTGA. V lost 1 base, J lost 1 base, and 15 bases lay in between. There are 17 residues in the CDR3. The CDR3 DNA reads as TGTGCCAGCAGCTTAAGGGGGCAGACCGGCGGCACAGATACGCAGTATTTT. It is translated as CASSLRGQTGGTDTQYF.

This clone was seen many times. This chain connects TRBV6-1 to TRBJ2-5; TRBD2 agrees at 7 bases. CDR1 and CDR2 (germline): MNHNS, SASEGT. This CDR3 has 13 amino acids. V dropped 7 bases and J dropped 3; count of bases not matched to a gene: 5. The CDR3 sequence is CASKLAFEETQYF. The CDR3, as DNA: TGTGCCAGCAAACTAGCGTTCGAAGAGACCCAGTACTTC.

This clone was seen only a few times. The chain couples TRBV15 to TRBJ1-5; D is unclear. This CDR3 has 17 amino acids. V was pared by 0 bases and J by 7 bases, with 19 bases between. In germline, CDR1 is LNHNV, CDR2 YYDKDF (reference sequence). The CDR3 nucleotides are TGTGCCACCAGCAGAGATTCGGTCCGAGCCCTCAGACAGCCCCAGCATTTT. Translating gives CATSRDSVRALRQPQHF.

This clone was picked up a small number of times. The missing conserved phenylalanine or tryptophan at the end of this CDR3 makes a read error likely. CDR3 loop: CASSLPRGNYNEQFI. CDR3 sequence (DNA): TGTGCCAGCAGTTTACCCCGGGGGAACTACAATGAGCAGTTCATC. The gene calls are TRBV28 and TRBJ2-1; a weak D match, TRBD2 (6 bases). The CDR3 contains 15 residues. The V gene lost 2 bases and the J gene lost 3 bases, with 11 bases spanning the gap. CDR1 and CDR2 (germline): MDHEN, SYDVKM.

This clone came up many times. This clone may be a read error of a much larger clone one base away. Additional DNA sequences in this sample encode the identical CDR3. The rearrangement links TRBV15 to TRBJ2-7, with TRBD1 identical over 7 bases. Germline lookup yields CDR1 LNHNV and CDR2 YYDKDF (reference sequence). This CDR3 has 13 amino acids. CDR3: CATGDSMSYEQHF. In DNA form, the CDR3 reads TGTGCCACCGGGGACAGCATGTCCTACGAGCAGCACTTC. Supplemented by reference TRBV15 and TRBJ2-7, the full variable domain reads DAMVIQNPRYQVTQFGKPVTLSCSQTLNHNVMYWYQQKSSQAPKLLFHYYDKDFNNEADTPDNFQSRRPNTSFCFLDIRSPGLGDTAMYLCATGDSMSYEQHFGPGTRLTVT.

This clone was seen ten or more times. The chain carries TRBV2 and TRBJ2-3; D is possibly TRBD2 (5 bases). The CDR3 contains 16 residues. V dropped 0 bases and J dropped 1 base, with 11 bases sitting between them. Germline assignment: CDR1 SNHLY and CDR2 FYNNEI. This chain's CDR3 is CASSEARGFGTDTQYF. The CDR3 region has the DNA TGTGCCAGCAGTGAAGCGCGAGGGTTCGGCACAGATACGCAGTATTTT.

There are many counts of this clone. This chain joins TRBV20-1 and TRBJ2-7; possibly TRBD1 for D (6 bases). CDR1 is DFQATT and CDR2 is SNEGSKA in the germline V gene (reference sequence). The CDR3 totals 13 residues. The germline V and J ends were trimmed by 6 bases and 7 bases, with 19 bases remaining between them. The CDR3 DNA reads TGCAGTGCCCCCCAGACAGGTTTAAATGAGCAGTACTTC. It translates to CSAPQTGLNEQYF.

This clone was recorded at least ten times. A read error may account for a junction end that differs from germline. The sample holds other DNA sequences that translate to the same CDR3. The chain is built from TRBV29-1 and TRBJ2-5; 7 positions agree with TRBD1. Germline V gene data show CDR1 as SQVTM and CDR2 as ANQGSEA. This CDR3 spans 14 amino acids. CDR3 residues: CSVVRGQVQGTQYF. The CDR3 region has the DNA TGCAGCGTTGTGAGGGGGCAGGTCCAAGGGACCCAGTACTTC.

The table lists this clone with a few counts. This chain links TRBV6-1 with TRBJ2-3; TRBD2 aligns across 11 bases. V trimming: 5 bases; J trimming: 14 bases; junction bases outside the gene matches: 15. This CDR3 has 15 amino acids. Per the germline V gene, CDR1 is MNHNS and CDR2 is SASEGT. CDR3 nucleotides: TGTGCCAGCAGTCACTACCCGGGACTAGCGGAGCTCAGGTATTTT. This encodes CASSHYPGLAELRYF.

At least ten counts were recorded for this clone. The chain joins TRBV7-2 to TRBJ2-3; 10 nucleotides agree with TRBD2. Per germline, CDR1 SGHTA and CDR2 FQGNSA. V shed 8 bases and J 2 bases; nucleotides not matched to a gene: 13. The CDR3 is made up of 17 amino acids. DNA for the CDR3: TGTGCCAGCGGACCTTCTTTAGCGGGAGGAGTCACAGATACGCAGTATTTT. Amino acid sequence: CASGPSLAGGVTDTQYF. The full variable domain, rest sourced from reference TRBV7-2 and TRBJ2-3, is GAGVSQSPSNKVTEKGKDVELRCDPISGHTALYWYRQSLGQGLEFLIYFQGNSAPDKSGLPSDRFSAERTGGSVSTLTIQRTQQEDSAVYLCASGPSLAGGVTDTQYFGPGTRLTVL.

The chain is built from TRBV7-2 and TRBJ2-2; 9 positions match TRBD2. Germline lookup yields CDR1 SGHTA and CDR2 FQGNSA. This CDR3 has 14 residues. V lost 8 bases, J lost 6 bases, and 7 bases stayed unmatched. This chain's CDR3 is CASGRGGRAGELFF. DNA for the CDR3: TGTGCCAGCGGCCGTGGCGGGAGGGCCGGGGAGCTGTTTTTT. Combining the CDR3 with reference TRBV7-2 and TRBJ2-2 gives the whole variable domain GAGVSQSPSNKVTEKGKDVELRCDPISGHTALYWYRQSLGQGLEFLIYFQGNSAPDKSGLPSDRFSAERTGGSVSTLTIQRTQQEDSAVYLCASGRGGRAGELFFGEGSRLTVL.

At least ten counts were recorded for this clone. The CDR3 loop is CATSSGVRGFAFGNQPQHF. DNA for the CDR3: TGTGCCACCAGCAGTGGGGTCAGGGGTTTTGCCTTCGGCAATCAGCCCCAGCATTTT. The V gene is TRBV15, the J gene TRBJ1-5, with a possible D match to TRBD1 (6 bases). V gave up 3 bases and J gave up 2 bases, with 23 bases separating them. Germline assignment: CDR1 LNHNV and CDR2 YYDKDF (reference sequence). This CDR3 comprises 19 residues.

Worth noting for this clone: This may come from a read error, since a much larger clone is one base off. The rearrangement links TRBV18 to TRBJ2-5; D unclear. Germline V gene lookup returns CDR1 KGHSH and CDR2 LQKENI. The CDR3 contains 13 residues. V shed 3 bases and J shed 2 bases, with 7 bases lying between them. The CDR3 DNA reads TGTGCCAGCTCACCCCTCGGACAAGAGACCCAGTACTTC. Translating it yields CASSPLGQETQYF.

This clone was detected ten times or more. J is TRBJ1-2 and V is TRBV5-4; 8 nucleotides line up with TRBD1. Per the germline V gene, CDR1 is SGHNT and CDR2 is YYREEE (reference sequence). This CDR3 is 13 amino acids long. V shed 2 bases and J 7 bases; nucleotides not matched to a gene: 4. The CDR3 DNA is TGTGCCAGCAGCTTCGGGACAGGTTTTGGCTACACCTTC. This gives the protein CASSFGTGFGYTF.

This clone has ten or more counts. The chain carries TRBV6-5 and TRBJ2-3; the match to TRBD2 covers 12 bases. The CDR3 has 18 amino acids. With 2 bases clipped from V and 6 bases from J, the junction kept 12 bases outside the gene matches. Germline loops: CDR1 MNHEY, CDR2 SVGAGI. CDR3 protein: CASSYRPMTSGGRDTQYF. The DNA of the CDR3 is TGTGCCAGCAGTTACCGACCTATGACTAGCGGGGGTAGGGATACGCAGTATTTT.